A single sample gave rise to the 26 T cell receptor beta chains below, sequenced in a study of human CD8 memory T cell subsets. Investigators built TCR beta libraries using UMI-labeled 5' RACE. No DNA is given; TCRdb re-called the 5' RACE reads and lists each CDR3 protein once. The sample has about 9,000 distinct CDR3 sequences, and its top ten clones hold about 15%. Classification as TPEX applied to CCR7+ PD-1+ TIGIT+ early memory CD8+ T cells bearing exhausted-like traits. The sequenced sample was CD8+ T cells from PBMCs. The receptors come from a human donor in good health.

The chain is built from TRBV12-3 or TRBV12-4 and TRBJ2-7. The CDR3 loop spans 14 amino acids. The CDR3 protein is CASSFAGSLDEQYF.

The chain employs TRBV20-1 and TRBJ2-1. Germline V gene sequence: CDR1 DFQATT, CDR2 SNEGSKA (reference sequence). The CDR3 runs 13 residues. This chain's CDR3 is CSAGRTSYNEQFF.

The rearrangement links TRBV12-3 or TRBV12-4 to TRBJ2-3; TCRdb outputs TRBD1, but without DNA this stays unchecked. The CDR3 is 16 residues long. The CDR3: CASSLGRGDNTDTQYF.

This rearrangement joins TRBV29-1 to TRBJ2-7; TCRdb reports TRBD1, a call that lacks DNA to check it against. The CDR3 length is 13 residues. The germline CDR1 and CDR2 sequences are SQVTM and ANQGSEA. This CDR3 reads CSVEGGDRLEQYF.

V is TRBV7-9 and J is TRBJ1-2; there is no DNA to check the TCRdb D call of TRBD1. The CDR3 has 13 residues. Germline V gives CDR1 SEHNR, CDR2 FQNEAQ (reference sequence). The CDR3 loop reads CASSLATGDGYTF.

The V gene is TRBV4-1, the J gene TRBJ2-7; TCRdb returns TRBD2, unconfirmable since there is no DNA. The CDR3 loop spans 17 amino acids. Germline V gives CDR1 MGHRA, CDR2 YSYEKL. The CDR3 loop is CASSQGFRREVTYEQYF.

This rearrangement joins TRBV20-1 to TRBJ2-7; TCRdb selects TRBD2, and the lack of DNA leaves this call unchecked. Germline loops: CDR1 DFQATT, CDR2 SNEGSKA (reference sequence). The CDR3 totals 14 residues. CDR3 residues: CSARDVRGWDEQYF.

Considering frequency, this clonotype is medium-sized. The V call is TRBV7-9, the J call TRBJ1-2; there is no DNA to check the TCRdb D call of TRBD1. Germline V gene data show CDR1 as SEHNR and CDR2 as FQNEAQ (reference sequence). This CDR3 has 13 residues. CDR3 region: CASSPGTGVGYTF.

This clonotype is medium-sized (0.01 to 0.1%) by frequency. CDR3 loop: CATSRGGAPYEQYF. V gene TRBV15 combines with J gene TRBJ2-7. Per germline, CDR1 LNHNV and CDR2 YYDKDF (reference sequence). The CDR3 totals 14 residues.

The chain links TRBV10-3 to TRBJ2-7; TCRdb's assignment of TRBD2 cannot be checked, as there is no DNA. The germline V gene encodes CDR1 ENHRY and CDR2 SYGVKD. CDR3 length: 18 residues. CDR3 amino acids: CAISDPGTSGTSSYEQYF.

This chain connects TRBV15 to TRBJ2-1. CDR3 size: 15 residues. CDR1 LNHNV and CDR2 YYDKDF come from the germline V gene (reference sequence). The chain's CDR3 is CATSRDSSAYNEQFF. The full variable domain, rest sourced from reference TRBV15 and TRBJ2-1, is DAMVIQNPRYQVTQFGKPVTLSCSQTLNHNVMYWYQQKSSQAPKLLFHYYDKDFNNEADTPDNFQSRRPNTSFCFLDIRSPGLGDTAMYLCATSRDSSAYNEQFFGPGTRLTVL.

The chain has TRBV5-1 and TRBJ2-7. Germline CDR1 and CDR2: SGHRS and YFSETQ. The CDR3 contains 13 residues. The CDR3 loop is CASSLEKAYEQYF. The whole variable domain, remainder taken from reference TRBV5-1 and TRBJ2-7, is KAGVTQTPRYLIKTRGQQVTLSCSPISGHRSVSWYQQTPGQGLQFLFEYFSETQRNKGNFPGRFSGRQFSNSRSEMNVSTLELGDSALYLCASSLEKAYEQYFGPGTRLTVT.

The CDR3 loop reads CASSLVGAGAGSNQPQHF. This rearrangement joins TRBV7-8 to TRBJ1-5; absent DNA, TCRdb's TRBD1 call cannot be checked. This CDR3 spans 18 amino acids. Germline CDR1 reads SGHVS; CDR2 reads FQNEAQ.

The gene calls are TRBV29-1 and TRBJ2-1. Germline CDR1 and CDR2: SQVTM and ANQGSEA. This CDR3 comprises 15 residues. CDR3 residues: CSADGLASSYNEQFF.

The V call is TRBV6-2 or TRBV6-3, the J call TRBJ2-1; the TCRdb call, TRBD1, lacks DNA for checking. The CDR3 sequence is 15 residues long. Germline-derived CDR1 and CDR2 are MNHEY and SVGEGT. The CDR3 here is CASSYPIGGKDEQFF.

By frequency, this clonotype is medium-sized. This CDR3 reads CSARTGTNEQFF. The genes are TRBV20-1 and TRBJ2-1. Germline V lookup: CDR1 DFQATT, CDR2 SNEGSKA (reference sequence). The CDR3 length is 12 residues.

The chain carries TRBV12-3 or TRBV12-4 and TRBJ2-5. This CDR3 comprises 12 residues. The CDR3 is CASSSGKETQYF.

The chain combines TRBV6-2 or TRBV6-3 with TRBJ2-7; TCRdb's D call of TRBD1 is untestable without DNA. Looked up from germline, CDR1 is MNHEY and CDR2 is SVGEGT. CDR3 length: 17 residues. This CDR3 is CASSYRIRVSVSYEQYF.

The gene calls are TRBV24-1 and TRBJ2-3; TCRdb selects TRBD1, and the lack of DNA leaves this call unchecked. Looked up from germline, CDR1 is KGHDR and CDR2 is SFDVKD. The CDR3 consists of 13 residues. The chain's CDR3 is CATSSSGKDTQYF.

V usage is TRBV11-2 and J usage is TRBJ2-2; TCRdb returns TRBD1, unconfirmable since there is no DNA. The CDR3 contains 17 residues. CDR1 SGHAT and CDR2 FQNNGV come from the germline V gene. This CDR3 reads CASSSAAGTGKTGELFF.

This clonotype is deemed medium-sized by its frequency. This sequence joins TRBV7-6 and TRBJ2-7; TCRdb names TRBD2, which stays unverified in the absence of DNA. The CDR3 runs to 15 residues. From germline, CDR1 is SGHVS and CDR2 FNYEAQ. CDR3 protein: CASSLGSVPSYEQYF.

V gene TRBV7-3 combines with J gene TRBJ2-1; as DNA is missing, the TRBD2 call by TCRdb cannot be tested. Germline assignment: CDR1 SGHTA and CDR2 FQGTGA. This CDR3 contains 14 residues. The CDR3 region is CASSRRLADNEQFF. Together with reference TRBV7-3 and TRBJ2-1, the CDR3 gives the full variable domain: GAGVSQTPSNKVTEKGKYVELRCDPISGHTALYWYRQSLGQGPEFLIYFQGTGAADDSGLPNDRFFAVRPEGSVSTLKIQRTERGDSAVYLCASSRRLADNEQFFGPGTRLTVL.

This chain uses TRBV6-5 with TRBJ2-7; the D call of TRBD2 rests on TCRdb alone, since no DNA is present to check it. Germline V gene data show CDR1 as MNHEY and CDR2 as SVGAGI. The CDR3 totals 14 residues. CDR3 residues: CASTHSGVNYEQYF.

The chain joins TRBV6-5 to TRBJ2-1; TCRdb returns TRBD2, unconfirmable since there is no DNA. CDR3 length: 14 residues. Germline V lookup: CDR1 MNHEY, CDR2 SVGAGI. This chain's CDR3 is CASSGAVSYNEQFF.

The chain is built from TRBV20-1 and TRBJ2-7; the TCRdb call, TRBD2, lacks DNA for checking. The CDR3 totals 13 residues. Per the germline V gene, CDR1 is DFQATT and CDR2 is SNEGSKA (reference sequence). This chain's CDR3 is CSAREGSGYEQYF.

In terms of frequency, this clonotype is medium-sized. J is TRBJ2-1 and V is TRBV29-1; TCRdb lists TRBD2, though no DNA is available to test this call. Germline V gene sequence: CDR1 SQVTM, CDR2 ANQGSEA. The CDR3 spans 13 residues. The CDR3 region is CSVEIADYNEQFF.